This T cell receptor beta chain is drawn from a study of regulatory T cells in long-lasting Graves disease. The CDR3 loop spans 16 amino acids. CDR1 is WNHNN and CDR2 is SYGVQD in the germline V gene (reference sequence). The V gene end was trimmed by 6 bases and the J gene end by 1 base; junction bases not matched to a gene: 7. Points from the study as a whole: Fewer public clonotypes were shared by new patients (under 1,000) than by persistent patients (about 2,800).

There are a few counts of this clonotype. The antigen is undetermined. Time point noted: newly diagnosed GD, antithyroid drugs for less than 3 months. Researchers made the TCR library from RNA that was extracted from PBMCs. The authors built TCR beta libraries using iRepertoire HTBI primers and Arm-PCR of CDR3 regions. Using its own MiXCR run on the multiplex PCR reads, TCRdb lists one record per CDR3 protein. The sample includes roughly 350,000 distinct CDR3 sequences, around 15% of them seen just once. The same sample was also studied in work on T cells in Graves' hyperthyroidism and ophthalmopathy. That investigation notes: The authors deemed Graves' hyperthyroidism stable absent ophthalmopathy progression within 18 months. Primed by the HTBI set, a first-round RT-PCR was run on the TCR CDR3.

The clonotype was recovered from a woman aged 18-35 years with Graves disease. This specimen consisted of peripheral blood mononuclear cells (PBMCs), obtained at new diagnosis, from a patient treated with antithyroid drugs. The chain couples TRBV10-1 to TRBJ2-2, with 8 bases identical to TRBD2. Here the CDR3 DNA reads TGCGCCAGCAGCCCTAGCGGGCTGAGGAACACCGGGGAGCTGTTTTTT. Translated, it gives CASSPSGLRNTGELFF.